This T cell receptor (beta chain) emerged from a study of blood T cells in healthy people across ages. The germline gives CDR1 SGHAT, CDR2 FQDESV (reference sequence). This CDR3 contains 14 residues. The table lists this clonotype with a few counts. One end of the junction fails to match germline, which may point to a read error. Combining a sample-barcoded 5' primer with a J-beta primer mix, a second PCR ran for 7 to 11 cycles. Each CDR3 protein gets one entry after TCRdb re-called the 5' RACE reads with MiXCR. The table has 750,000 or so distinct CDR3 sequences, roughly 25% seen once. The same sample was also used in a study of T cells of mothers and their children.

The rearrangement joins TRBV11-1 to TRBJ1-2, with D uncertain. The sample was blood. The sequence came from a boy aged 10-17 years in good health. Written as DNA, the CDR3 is TGTGCCAACAGCTTCGGGCTCTCCAACTATGGCTACACCTTC. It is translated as CANSFGLSNYGYTF.